The 13 T cell receptor beta chains below all came from one sample that was sequenced in a study of cytomegalovirus exposure and HLA in healthy donors. Vbeta (60) and Jbeta (13) primers were used in the PCR. Here immunoSEQ multiplex PCR was the method, and the copy in TCRdb shows in-frame clones only, minus some. The data show 90,000 to 95,000 clones, roughly 80% seen once. The sequencing sample was made of PBMCs. The receptor source for this set is a girl between 2 and 10 years old in good health and CMV-seropositive.

The chain has TRBV7-9 and TRBJ2-3; D is ambiguous. The CDR3 extends over 11 amino acids. The germline V gene has CDR1 SEHNR and CDR2 FQNEAQ (reference sequence). The ends were cut back, 3 bases at V and 5 bases at J, with 3 bases in the middle. The CDR3 loop is CASSFGDTQYF. In DNA, the CDR3 is TGTGCCAGCAGCTTCGGAGATACGCAGTATTTT. Supplemented by reference TRBV7-9 and TRBJ2-3, the full variable domain reads DTGVSQNPRHKITKRGQNVTFRCDPISEHNRLYWYRQTLGQGPEFLTYFQNEAQLEKSRLLSDRFSAERPKGSFSTLEIQRTEQGDSAMYLCASSFGDTQYFGPGTRLTVL.

J is TRBJ1-1 and V is TRBV29-1; 8 bases agree with TRBD1. The CDR3 covers 15 residues. The germline V gene has CDR1 SQVTM and CDR2 ANQGSEA. Unmatched junction bases numbered 12, after V lost 4 bases and J lost 5 bases. The CDR3 sequence is CSVGIRRQGRTEAFF. CDR3 DNA: TGCAGCGTTGGCATTCGGCGACAGGGGAGAACTGAAGCTTTCTTT.

V and J are TRBV28 and TRBJ1-5; the D is unclear. CDR3 size: 16 residues. From germline, CDR1 is MDHEN and CDR2 SYDVKM. The V and J ends lost 3 bases and 0 bases respectively, with 12 bases between them. CDR3 region: CASSLRWSGSNQPQHF. The CDR3 DNA is TGTGCCAGCAGTTTGAGATGGTCAGGTAGCAATCAGCCCCAGCATTTT. The full variable domain, with the rest looked up from reference TRBV28 and TRBJ1-5, is DVKVTQSSRYLVKRTGEKVFLECVQDMDHENMFWYRQDPGLGLRLIYFSYDVKMKEKGDIPEGYSVSREKKERFSLILESASTNQTSMYLCASSLRWSGSNQPQHFGDGTRLSIL.

This clone was seen a handful of times. The CDR3 region has the DNA TGTGCCAGCAGCCTCAGGGCTGGACAGCCCCAGCATTTT. It translates to CASSLRAGQPQHF. The chain has TRBV5-6 and TRBJ1-5, with D possibly TRBD1 on 5 matching bases. V lost 4 bases and J lost 7, with 12 bases in between. From germline, CDR1 is SGHDT and CDR2 YYEEEE. The CDR3 consists of 13 residues.

The chain recombines TRBV28 with TRBJ1-1; D is unclear. Trimming removed 6 bases from V and 3 bases from J, with 5 bases in between. The CDR3 totals 11 residues. Germline-derived CDR1 and CDR2 are MDHEN and SYDVKM. The CDR3 reads CASRTYTEAFF. The CDR3 DNA is TGTGCCAGCAGGACATACACTGAAGCTTTCTTT.

The CDR3 coding sequence is TGTGCCAGCAGTGACGGGACTAATGGTGAGCAGTTCTTC. This encodes CASSDGTNGEQFF. The chain uses TRBV6-4 and TRBJ2-1; 7 bases align to TRBD2. The J segment lost 9 bases and the V segment lost 2 bases, leaving 4 bases of the junction unmatched. The CDR3 sequence is 13 residues long. The germline V gene has CDR1 MRHNA and CDR2 SNTAGT.

This clone has only a few counts. The gene calls are TRBV13 and TRBJ2-7; the D is unclear. V was trimmed by 0 bases and J by 1 base, leaving 4 bases between them. Germline V gene lookup returns CDR1 PRHDT and CDR2 FYEKMQ (reference sequence). The CDR3 runs to 13 residues. The CDR3 region has the DNA TGTGCCAGCAGCTTAGGGTCTTCCTACGAGCAGTACTTC. This gives the protein CASSLGSSYEQYF.

CDR3 sequence (DNA): TGTGCCAGCAGTTACTCGAGCGAGGTAAACACTGAAGCTTTCTTT. Protein sequence: CASSYSSEVNTEAFF. This chain uses TRBV6-5 with TRBJ1-1, with unresolved D. Looked up from germline, CDR1 is MNHEY and CDR2 is SVGAGI. This CDR3 is built from 15 residues. V shed 0 bases and J shed 2 bases, with 10 bases lying between them.

The chain has TRBV9 and TRBJ1-2; possibly TRBD1 for D (6 bases). Germline assignment: CDR1 SGDLS and CDR2 YYNGEE. This CDR3 contains 12 residues. Trimming removed 4 bases from V and 10 bases from J, with 14 bases in between. The CDR3: CASSLRGWAYTF. CDR3 DNA: TGTGCCAGCAGCCTCAGGGGTTGGGCCTACACCTTC.

The rearrangement joins TRBV28 to TRBJ2-3; D gene unclear. The germline V gene encodes CDR1 MDHEN and CDR2 SYDVKM. Trimming took off 6 bases at V and 2 bases at J, with 6 bases between the two ends. The CDR3 is 12 amino acids. The CDR3 DNA is TGTGCCAGCAGCCCTAACACAGATACGCAGTATTTT. Translating gives CASSPNTDTQYF.

The V and J genes are TRBV6-4 and TRBJ2-6; D is ambiguous. This CDR3 spans 15 amino acids. Germline lookup yields CDR1 MRHNA and CDR2 SNTAGT. Trimming stripped 0 bases from V and 0 bases from J, with 3 bases between. The chain's CDR3 is CASSDSSSGANVLTF. As DNA, the CDR3 is TGTGCCAGCAGTGACTCTAGCTCTGGGGCCAACGTCCTGACTTTC.

The chain recombines TRBV30 with TRBJ2-7; TRBD2 matches at 11 bases. The CDR3 is 16 residues long. Germline assignment: CDR1 GTSNPN and CDR2 SVGIG (reference sequence). V was clipped by 3 bases and J by 5 bases; unmatched bases: 12. The CDR3 spells CAWRLAGDARRDEQYF. The CDR3 region has the DNA TGTGCCTGGAGACTAGCGGGAGACGCCCGTCGGGACGAGCAGTACTTC.

This chain connects TRBV27 to TRBJ1-5; 9 bases are a match to TRBD1. Germline V gene lookup returns CDR1 MNHEY and CDR2 SMNVEV (reference sequence). V gave up 2 bases and J gave up 2 bases; unmatched junction bases: 7. This CDR3 region has 17 residues. CDR3 region: CASSLPWDRACNQPQHF. The CDR3 DNA reads as TGTGCCAGCAGTTTACCCTGGGACAGGGCCTGCAATCAGCCCCAGCATTTT.